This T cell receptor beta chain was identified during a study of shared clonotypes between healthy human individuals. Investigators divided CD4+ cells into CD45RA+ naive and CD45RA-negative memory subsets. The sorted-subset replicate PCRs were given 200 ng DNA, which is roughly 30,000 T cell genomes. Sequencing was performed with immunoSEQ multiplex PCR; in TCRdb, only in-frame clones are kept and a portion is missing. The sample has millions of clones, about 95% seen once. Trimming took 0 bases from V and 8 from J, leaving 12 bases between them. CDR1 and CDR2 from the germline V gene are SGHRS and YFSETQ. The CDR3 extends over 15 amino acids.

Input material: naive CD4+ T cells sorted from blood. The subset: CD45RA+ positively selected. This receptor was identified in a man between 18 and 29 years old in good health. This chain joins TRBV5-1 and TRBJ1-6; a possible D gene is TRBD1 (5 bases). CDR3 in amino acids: CASSLEGWGDSPLHF. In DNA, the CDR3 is TGCGCCAGCAGCTTGGAGGGGTGGGGTGATTCACCCCTCCACTTT.